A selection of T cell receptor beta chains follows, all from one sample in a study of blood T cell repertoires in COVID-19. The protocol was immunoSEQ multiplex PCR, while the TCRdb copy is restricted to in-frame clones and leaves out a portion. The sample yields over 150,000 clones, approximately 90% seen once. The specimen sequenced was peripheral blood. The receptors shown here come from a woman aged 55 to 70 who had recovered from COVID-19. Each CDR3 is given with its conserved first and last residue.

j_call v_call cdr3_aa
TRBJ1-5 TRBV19 CASSLTGGNQPQHF
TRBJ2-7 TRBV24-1 CATSDGRYEQYF
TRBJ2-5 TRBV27 CASDPEPSREPTRGTQYF
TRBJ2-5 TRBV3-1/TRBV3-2 CASSRPDFQETQYF
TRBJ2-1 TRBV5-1 CASSLGALSYNEQFF
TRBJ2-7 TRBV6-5 CASSSQVSYEQYF
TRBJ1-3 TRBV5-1 CASSRDISGNTIYF
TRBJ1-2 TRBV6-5 CASSYRAGAALSYTF
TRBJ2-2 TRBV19 CASSPPGQGWSGELFF
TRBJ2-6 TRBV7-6 CASSLGHGSSGANVLTF
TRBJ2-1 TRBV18 CASSSSGGIDNEQFF